The next 14 T cell receptor beta chains were all read from a single sample in a study of OX40 agonist ivuxolimab in advanced cancers. Libraries were built with the immunoSEQ multiplex PCR assay. TCRdb took this table from immuneACCESS and kept in-frame rearrangements with V and J called. Such tables lack part of the clones; where checked against another copy, unresolved V genes explain under half of the gap, and the rest is unexplained. The sample has some 35,000 clones on record, about 82% of them singletons. The ten most abundant clones make up 35% to 45% of the sample. The specimen comprised CD4+ or CD8+ T cells sorted from blood, sampled in a trial of the OX40 agonist ivuxolimab. The receptors here all came from an adult with an advanced solid tumor such as melanoma, head and neck, liver or kidney cancer.

V gene TRBV11-3 combines with J gene TRBJ1-1; D possibly corresponds to TRBD1 (6 bases). Deletions cut 4 bases from V and 1 base from J, with 10 bases between. CDR3 length: 14 amino acids. Germline CDR1 reads SGHNT; CDR2 reads YENEEA. The CDR3 spells CASSSGQQNTEAFF. CDR3 in DNA: TGTGCCAGCAGCTCAGGACAGCAGAACACTGAAGCTTTCTTT. Full variable domain (rest looked up from reference TRBV11-3 and TRBJ1-1): EAGVVQSPRYKIIEKKQPVAFWCNPISGHNTLYWYLQNLGQGPELLIRYENEEAVDDSQLPKDRFSAERLKGVDSTLKIQPAELGDSAVYLCASSSGQQNTEAFFGQGTRLTVV.

J is TRBJ2-6 and V is TRBV2, with D maybe TRBD1 (7 bases). CDR1 is SNHLY, CDR2 FYNNEI, per germline. The CDR3 runs to 19 residues. V was clipped by 4 bases and J by 3 bases, with 22 bases between them. In DNA, the CDR3 is TGTGCCAGCAGTGGTGGCGGGAAGGGGGCGCTGAATGGGGCCAACGTCCTGACTTTC. Amino acids: CASSGGGKGALNGANVLTF.

The rearrangement links TRBV9 to TRBJ2-5; D gene uncertain. Germline V CDR1 and CDR2: SGDLS, YYNGEE. V gave up 0 bases and J gave up 2 bases, with 11 bases separating them. This CDR3 contains 15 residues. CDR3 in amino acids: CASSVAGILQETQYF. The CDR3 DNA reads TGTGCCAGCAGCGTAGCTGGCATCCTTCAAGAGACCCAGTACTTC.

The chain has TRBV19 and TRBJ2-1, with 11 positions matching TRBD2. CDR3 size: 15 residues. J lost 8 bases, V lost 6 bases, and 9 bases had no gene match. Germline V lookup: CDR1 LNHDA, CDR2 SQIVND (reference sequence). For the CDR3, the DNA is TGTGCCAGTAGCCGATTAGCGGGGGGGCTTTATGAGCAGTTCTTC. Translating it yields CASSRLAGGLYEQFF. Combining the CDR3 with reference TRBV19 and TRBJ2-1 gives the whole variable domain DGGITQSPKYLFRKEGQNVTLSCEQNLNHDAMYWYRQDPGQGLRLIYYSQIVNDFQKGDIAEGYSVSREKKESFPLTVTSAQKNPTAFYLCASSRLAGGLYEQFFGPGTRLTVL.

The chain has TRBV5-4 and TRBJ2-7; 7 positions match TRBD2. This CDR3 is 14 amino acids long. J gave up 3 bases and V 1 base, and 4 bases lay outside the gene matches. Germline CDR1 and CDR2: SGHNT and YYREEE (reference sequence). In DNA form, the CDR3 reads TGTGCCAGCAGCTTGAGTAGCGGGCACTACGAGCAGTACTTC. Translation gives CASSLSSGHYEQYF.

V usage is TRBV7-3 and J usage is TRBJ2-1; weak D call: TRBD2 (6 bases). The V and J ends lost 4 bases and 6 bases respectively, with 10 bases between them. This CDR3 comprises 13 residues. Looked up from germline, CDR1 is SGHTA and CDR2 is FQGTGA. The CDR3 region has the DNA TGTGCCAGCAGCTCGGAGGGCCCCAATGAGCAGTTCTTC. Amino acids: CASSSEGPNEQFF. The full variable domain, with the rest looked up from reference TRBV7-3 and TRBJ2-1, is GAGVSQTPSNKVTEKGKYVELRCDPISGHTALYWYRQSLGQGPEFLIYFQGTGAADDSGLPNDRFFAVRPEGSVSTLKIQRTERGDSAVYLCASSSEGPNEQFFGPGTRLTVL.

The chain carries TRBV2 and TRBJ2-7; unclear D gene. The germline V gene encodes CDR1 SNHLY and CDR2 FYNNEI. This CDR3 spans 14 amino acids. Trimming took off 6 bases at V and 9 bases at J, with 21 bases between the two ends. The CDR3 region has the DNA TGTGCCAGCAGAACCGGGCTAACCGAAGGCCGGCAGTACTTC. Its translation is CASRTGLTEGRQYF.

This chain connects TRBV6-5 to TRBJ2-7, with 9 bases identical to TRBD1. Germline loops: CDR1 MNHEY, CDR2 SVGAGI. This CDR3 is built from 15 residues. V shed 0 bases, J shed 3 bases, and the junction held 3 bases outside the gene matches. Written as DNA, the CDR3 is TGTGCCAGCAGTTACTCGAGGGACAGGGTCTACGAGCAGTACTTC. It yields the protein CASSYSRDRVYEQYF.

This chain joins TRBV28 and TRBJ2-2; D may be TRBD1 or TRBD2 (6 bases each). Germline CDR1 reads MDHEN; CDR2 reads SYDVKM. The CDR3 is 15 residues long. V was pared by 8 bases and J by 5 bases, with 18 bases between. The CDR3 spells CASGGLGAGTGELFF. The DNA for the CDR3 is TGTGCCAGCGGGGGCCTTGGGGCGGGAACCGGGGAGCTGTTTTTT.

This clone was seen a handful of times. This chain links TRBV6-1 with TRBJ1-5; D may be TRBD1 (5 bases). CDR3 length equals 15 residues. V was clipped by 1 base and J by 4 bases, with 11 bases between them. The germline gives CDR1 MNHNS, CDR2 SASEGT. The CDR3 sequence is CASSEGTGRNQPQHF. The CDR3 coding sequence is TGTGCCAGCAGTGAAGGCACGGGGCGGAATCAGCCCCAGCATTTT.

J is TRBJ1-6 and V is TRBV29-1; D is uncertain. The ends were cut back, 5 bases at V and 11 bases at J, with 19 bases in the middle. The CDR3 covers 14 residues. CDR1 and CDR2 from the germline V gene are SQVTM and ANQGSEA. The CDR3 region has the DNA TGCAGCGTTCAGGCCCCGGGAAAGGGTCCACCCCTCCACTTT. Encoded protein: CSVQAPGKGPPLHF.

The rearrangement uses TRBV7-9 and TRBJ1-6, with 10 nucleotides matching TRBD1. There are 15 residues in the CDR3. Germline CDR1 is SEHNR and CDR2 is FQNEAQ (reference sequence). The V gene end was trimmed by 6 bases and the J gene end by 7 bases; junction bases not matched to a gene: 6. The CDR3 DNA sequence: TGTGCCAGCAGATCCGGACAGGGGGGGAATTCACCCCTCCACTTT. This translates into CASRSGQGGNSPLHF. The full variable domain, its missing parts supplied by reference TRBV7-9 and TRBJ1-6, is DTGVSQNPRHKITKRGQNVTFRCDPISEHNRLYWYRQTLGQGPEFLTYFQNEAQLEKSRLLSDRFSAERPKGSFSTLEIQRTEQGDSAMYLCASRSGQGGNSPLHFGNGTRLTVT.

The chain recombines TRBV5-4 with TRBJ2-3; possible D gene TRBD2, 6 bases. Between the trimmed V and J ends, which lost 4 bases and 0 bases, there was a span of 9 bases. This CDR3 is 14 amino acids long. Per germline, CDR1 SGHNT and CDR2 YYREEE (reference sequence). The CDR3 sequence is CASSAGPSTDTQYF. In nucleotides, the CDR3 is TGTGCCAGCAGCGCGGGACCAAGCACAGATACGCAGTATTTT.

The J gene is TRBJ2-2, the V gene TRBV9; maybe TRBD1 (6 bases). CDR1 and CDR2 (germline): SGDLS, YYNGEE. Between the trimmed V and J ends, which lost 3 bases and 2 bases, there was a span of 17 bases. This CDR3 is 17 amino acids long. The CDR3 region is CASSARDTSSNTGELFF. CDR3 bases: TGTGCCAGCAGCGCTCGGGACACCTCTTCAAACACCGGGGAGCTGTTTTTT. The complete variable domain, with remaining parts taken from reference TRBV9 and TRBJ2-2, reads DSGVTQTPKHLITATGQRVTLRCSPRSGDLSVYWYQQSLDQGLQFLIQYYNGEERAKGNILERFSAQQFPDLHSELNLSSLELGDSALYFCASSARDTSSNTGELFFGEGSRLTVL.